These T cell receptor beta chains were read from a single sample in a study of blood T cell repertoires in COVID-19. The method was immunoSEQ multiplex PCR; TCRdb's version includes in-frame clones alone and lacks a portion of them. The table has some 150,000 clones, under 90% seen once. Sequenced input: peripheral blood. Receptors originate from a man aged 55 to 70 with acute or convalescent COVID-19. Each CDR3 is given with its conserved first and last residue. The D gene is left open where the match is weak. Only some rows state a clone size, as once, few, many or a class for expanded clones.

cdr3_nt cdr3_aa v_call d_call clone_size j_call
TGCGCCAGCACAAAACAGGGTTCGGTTTACACTGAAGCTTTCTTT CASTKQGSVYTEAFF TRBV5-1 NA NA TRBJ1-1
TGTGCCAGCAGTGAAGCTCCAGGGGTAGTCTACGAGCAGTACTTC CASSEAPGVVYEQYF TRBV6-1 NA NA TRBJ2-7
TGTGCCAGCAGTTACAGAGGCAGTCTAAATGAAAAACTGTTTTTT CASSYRGSLNEKLFF TRBV6-5 NA NA TRBJ1-4
TGCGCCAGCAGCCAACAGGGGGCGAGCACTGAAGCTTTCTTT CASSQQGASTEAFF TRBV4-3 TRBD1 once TRBJ1-1
TGCGCCAGCAGCTTGACAGGGGGGATCTACAATGAGCAGTTCTTC CASSLTGGIYNEQFF TRBV5-1 TRBD1 NA TRBJ2-1
TGTGCCAGCAGCTTAGTAGCGACCAGGGGACCCACTGAAGCTTTCTTT CASSLVATRGPTEAFF TRBV7-2 NA NA TRBJ1-1
TGTGCCATCAGTGACGGGGGGCGTACTGAAGCTTTCTTT CAISDGGRTEAFF TRBV10-3 NA NA TRBJ1-1
TGTGCCAGCACCCCCGCCGGGGGACAGCCCCAGCATTTT CASTPAGGQPQHF TRBV6-2/TRBV6-3 NA NA TRBJ1-5
TGTGCCTGGTCCGGGACAGCCTCTGGAAACACCATATATTTT CAWSGTASGNTIYF TRBV30 TRBD1 NA TRBJ1-3
TGTGCCAGTAGTAAACAGGGTAACTATGGCTACACCTTC CASSKQGNYGYTF TRBV19 NA NA TRBJ1-2